Presented here are 17 T cell receptor beta chains from one specimen sequenced in a study of T cells in Graves' hyperthyroidism and ophthalmopathy. TCR beta CDR3 regions were amplified from RNA transcripts. A set of HTBI primers served as the primers for a first-round RT-PCR of the TCR CDR3. A single record per CDR3 protein comes from TCRdb applying MiXCR to the multiplex PCR reads. The table includes under 700,000 distinct CDR3 sequences, 16% detected once. The sample taken for sequencing was blood. The receptors were gathered from a woman aged 18-35 years with Graves' hyperthyroidism.

This rearrangement joins TRBV25-1 to TRBJ2-7; D not certain. From germline, CDR1 is MGHDK and CDR2 SYGVNS. This CDR3 contains 13 residues. Trimming removed 2 bases at V and 3 bases at J, with 8 bases between. The CDR3 sequence: CASSEVEGYEQYF. CDR3 DNA sequence: TGTGCCAGCAGTGAAGTGGAAGGCTACGAGCAGTACTTC.

This clonotype was recorded only once. Germline is not matched at one junction end, which may reflect a read error. CDR3 in DNA: TGCAGTGCTAGAGATTTTCGCGCGGAAAACACAGATACGCACTATTTT. Translating it yields CSARDFRAENTDTHYF. The rearrangement joins TRBV20-1 to TRBJ2-3; D ambiguous. The CDR3 is made up of 16 amino acids. CDR1 and CDR2 (germline): DFQATT, SNEGSKA (reference sequence).

This clonotype was detected many times. The chain joins TRBV6-1 to TRBJ2-5; D is undetermined. The CDR3 runs to 13 residues. The germline gives CDR1 MNHNS, CDR2 SASEGT. Trimming stripped 6 bases from V and 2 bases from J, with 10 bases between. The CDR3 DNA reads TGTGCCAGCAGCATAGCCAGACAAGAGACCCAGTACTTC. Translating it yields CASSIARQETQYF.

The chain combines TRBV12-3 or TRBV12-4 with TRBJ1-6, with 7 bases matching TRBD1. The V segment lost 7 bases and the J segment 2 bases; nucleotides outside the gene matches: 14. The CDR3 has 18 amino acids. CDR3 protein: CASKAQITQGTYNSPLHF. CDR3 nucleotides: TGTGCCAGCAAGGCCCAGATCACACAGGGGACCTATAATTCACCCCTCCACTTT.

The chain has TRBV6-1 and TRBJ1-5; tentatively, D is TRBD1 (5 bases). Per germline, CDR1 MNHNS and CDR2 SASEGT. There are 15 residues in the CDR3. V lost 2 bases and J lost 0, with 8 bases in between. The CDR3 DNA sequence: TGTGCCAGCAGTGAACAGGGCTTTAGCAATCAGCCCCAGCATTTT. Translation gives CASSEQGFSNQPQHF.

This chain links TRBV14 with TRBJ2-1, with 8 bases lining up with TRBD2. V shed 0 bases, J shed 8 bases, and the junction held 18 bases outside the gene matches. This CDR3 comprises 19 residues. The V gene's germline CDR1 is SGHDN and CDR2 FVKESK. This CDR3 is CASSQEHGPNGRALDEQFF. The DNA of the CDR3 is TGTGCCAGCAGCCAAGAACATGGGCCAAACGGGAGGGCCTTGGATGAGCAGTTCTTC. The whole variable domain, filled in from reference TRBV14 and TRBJ2-1, reads EAGVTQFPSHSVIEKGQTVTLRCDPISGHDNLYWYRRVMGKEIKFLLHFVKESKQDESGMPNNRFLAERTGGTYSTLKVQPAELEDSGVYFCASSQEHGPNGRALDEQFFGPGTRLTVL.

This clonotype appeared a few times. The chain uses TRBV4-2 and TRBJ2-5; D unresolved. The V gene's germline CDR1 is LGHNA and CDR2 YNFKEQ. This CDR3 has 14 amino acids. V gave up 0 bases and J gave up 5 bases, with 10 bases separating them. CDR3 residues: CASSQERVGETQYF. The CDR3 DNA follows: TGTGCCAGCAGCCAAGAGAGAGTTGGGGAGACCCAGTACTTC.

The V call is TRBV20-1, the J call TRBJ1-5; D remains unclear. The CDR3 length is 15 residues. The germline V gene encodes CDR1 DFQATT and CDR2 SNEGSKA (reference sequence). Trimming left V 1 base short and J 0 bases short, with 10 bases between. The CDR3 sequence is CSARGGGNSNQPQHF. The CDR3 DNA sequence: TGCAGTGCTAGAGGTGGAGGGAATAGCAATCAGCCCCAGCATTTT.

This clonotype occurred many times. The chain has TRBV27 and TRBJ1-1; TRBD1 might be the D (6 bases). V lost 3 bases, J lost 3 bases, and 17 bases lay in between. CDR1 and CDR2 (germline): MNHEY, SMNVEV (reference sequence). CDR3 length equals 16 residues. CDR3 DNA sequence: TGTGCCAGCAGTTTTCGGTCCAGGGGTCCTTACACTGAAGCTTTCTTT. This translates into CASSFRSRGPYTEAFF.

This clonotype was counted at least ten times. The chain joins TRBV3-1 to TRBJ1-2; D not certain. Germline V CDR1 and CDR2: LGHDT, YNNKEL (reference sequence). Trimming cost V 1 base and J 4 bases, with 16 bases left between them. CDR3 length: 16 amino acids. The CDR3 sequence: CASSQAPVRASYGYTF. DNA for the CDR3: TGTGCCAGCAGCCAAGCCCCCGTTAGGGCCTCCTATGGCTACACCTTC.

This clonotype was observed many times. The CDR3 nucleotides read TGCGCCAGCAGTGAGTTACTCGGGCCCCGGACCTACGAGCAGTACTTC. It yields the protein CASSELLGPRTYEQYF. The chain combines TRBV10-2 with TRBJ2-7, with D uncertain. V lost 1 base to trimming and J lost 2 bases, with 15 bases between them. Germline CDR1 is WSHSY and CDR2 is SAAADI. CDR3 size: 16 residues.

This clonotype was detected a few times. The CDR3 sequence: CAWSAGLNQPQHF. CDR3 sequence (DNA): TGTGCCTGGAGTGCCGGTTTAAATCAGCCCCAGCATTTT. The rearrangement joins TRBV30 to TRBJ1-5; D gene unclear. The germline V gene encodes CDR1 GTSNPN and CDR2 SVGIG (reference sequence). Between the trimmed V and J ends, which lost 1 base and 4 bases, there was a span of 8 bases. There are 13 residues in the CDR3.

This clonotype was observed at least ten times. The chain combines TRBV30 with TRBJ1-6, with 7 positions matching TRBD1. Germline-derived CDR1 and CDR2 are GTSNPN and SVGIG (reference sequence). This CDR3 has 17 residues. The V gene end was trimmed by 5 bases and the J gene end by 7 bases; junction bases not matched to a gene: 17. This CDR3 reads CAWAPDRTNELNSPLHF. CDR3 DNA: TGTGCCTGGGCCCCGGACAGGACTAACGAATTGAATTCACCCCTCCACTTT.

This clonotype was seen ten or more times. The V gene is TRBV29-1, the J gene TRBJ2-1; tentative D call: TRBD2 (6 bases). The germline V gene encodes CDR1 SQVTM and CDR2 ANQGSEA. The CDR3 runs 13 residues. The germline V and J ends were trimmed by 1 base and 6 bases, with 10 bases remaining between them. The CDR3 reads CSVEVTTSNEQFF. The DNA for the CDR3 is TGCAGCGTTGAAGTAACGACTAGCAATGAGCAGTTCTTC.

The chain carries TRBV10-1 and TRBJ2-7; D might be TRBD1 or TRBD2, each matching 5 bases. Looked up from germline, CDR1 is WNHNN and CDR2 is SYGVQD (reference sequence). The CDR3 covers 15 residues. V lost 3 bases to trimming and J lost 1 base, with 13 bases between them. The chain's CDR3 is CASSDSGAKSYEQYF. In nucleotides, the CDR3 is TGCGCCAGCAGTGACTCCGGGGCAAAATCCTACGAGCAGTACTTC.

J is TRBJ2-6 and V is TRBV19, with D possibly being TRBD2 (7 bases). The CDR3 is 17 residues long. V lost 5 bases and J 1 base, leaving 15 bases between the germline ends. CDR1 and CDR2 from the germline V gene are LNHDA and SQIVND (reference sequence). The CDR3 region has the DNA TGTGCCAGTAGTCGTGGGGGGGCGTTGTCTGGGGCCAACGTCCTGACTTTC. Amino acid sequence: CASSRGGALSGANVLTF.

This clonotype was seen a few times. V is TRBV4-2 and J is TRBJ1-1; TRBD1 matches at 9 bases. The CDR3 loop spans 15 amino acids. The germline V gene encodes CDR1 LGHNA and CDR2 YNFKEQ. The junction had 4 bases not matched to a gene; V was cut back by 4 bases and J by 1 base. The CDR3 coding sequence is TGTGCCAGCAGCCCCCCGGGACAGGGGAACACTGAAGCTTTCTTT. Translating it yields CASSPPGQGNTEAFF.